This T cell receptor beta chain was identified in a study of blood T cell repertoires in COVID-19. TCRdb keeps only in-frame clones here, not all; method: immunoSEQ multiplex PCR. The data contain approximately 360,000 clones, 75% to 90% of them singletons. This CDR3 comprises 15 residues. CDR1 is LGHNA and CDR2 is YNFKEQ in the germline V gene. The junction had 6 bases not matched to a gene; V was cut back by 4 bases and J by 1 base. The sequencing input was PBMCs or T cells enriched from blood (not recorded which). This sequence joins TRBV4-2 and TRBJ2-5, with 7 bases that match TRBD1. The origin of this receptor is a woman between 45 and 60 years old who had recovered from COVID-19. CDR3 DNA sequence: TGTGCCAGCAGCCGAGACAGGGCTTTCCAAGAGACCCAGTACTTC. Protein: CASSRDRAFQETQYF.